The source of this TCR beta chain is a study of early T cells in non-severe SARS-CoV-2 infection. In this sample, this clonotype turned up a few times. TCRdb fed the 5' RACE reads into MiXCR, producing one record per CDR3 protein. Among around 84,000 distinct CDR3 sequences, 9.5% to 13% were seen once, and the ten largest hold under 3%. The V gene's germline CDR1 is SQVTM and CDR2 ANQGSEA. CDR3 length equals 12 residues. V lost 8 bases to trimming and J lost 4 bases, with 14 bases between them. This chain links TRBV29-1 with TRBJ2-5, with D tentatively TRBD1 (5 bases). Material: whole blood. This receptor was taken from an adult who was a healthcare worker with PCR-confirmed SARS-CoV-2 infection or an uninfected control (not recorded which). Here the CDR3 reads CSTTEGSETQYF. The CDR3 DNA reads TGCAGCACGACAGAAGGCTCAGAGACCCAGTACTTC.